This T cell receptor (beta chain) was captured in a study of T cell responses to AZD1222 COVID-19 vaccine (dated by TCRdb to the early 2020s). Regarding the study in general: AZD1222 recipients with second doses at about 4 weeks or about 12 weeks were pooled, because spike-specific TCR depth and breadth did not differ between schedules. A total of 230 to 250 trial participants underwent TCR sequencing, of whom roughly 210 had received two doses of AZD1222 and approximately 26 had received two doses of the MenACWY control vaccine. Trial participants were enrolled by age into subgroups of 18-55, 56-69 and 70-plus years, and around 140, 26 and 57 TCR-sequenced participants, respectively, were included in these subgroups. General findings and caveats noted by the study authors: Conclusions about previously exposed vaccinees were limited because only a handful of AZD1222 recipients were SARS-CoV-2 seropositive at baseline. Nearly half of unique spike-specific TCRs reportedly recognized epitopes outside regions mutated in the B.1.351 and B.1.1.7 variants. No day 14 peak-response samples were available, so repertoires were characterized only after the peak T cell response. Spike-specific TCR breadth and depth rose significantly after two AZD1222 doses compared with day 0 and with MenACWY recipients. Participants were mostly white British, with more females than males. The authors suggested clonal diversity may have been underestimated. In the small 56-69-year group, the increase in depth fell short of significance, most likely because of low power. CD4 TCRs associated with the vaccine covered the entire spike protein, and the dominant responses were in regions 160-218 and 743-854.

This clone showed up just once. It has no known antigen specificity. No per-base quality is available; no much larger clone lies one base away. Read against the paper, the sample's time point label means: baseline before first vaccination. The vaccinee samples were drawn from two UK trials, COV001 and COV002, one of which was a single-blind randomized controlled phase 2/3 trial testing AZD1222 (ChAdOx1 nCoV-19) in healthy adults. Trial participant PBMC samples were collected at day 0 and day 28 after the second dose for TCRbeta chain sequencing. After removal of 5 bases from V and 1 base from J, the junction retains 5 bases not matched to a gene. Inclusive of the bounding cysteine and phenylalanine, the CDR3 is 15 residues long. The read is trimmed to its CDR3 DNA, 45 bases read in frame from base 1. CDR1 MNHEY and CDR2 SMNVEV were looked up in the germline V gene (reference sequence). The CDR3 regions of human TCRbeta chains were subjected to immunosequencing. The paper's processing steps were these. Repertoire TCRs were matched against a reference library of SARS-CoV-2-specific TCRs generated with the MIRA antigen-specificity platform. Breadth meant the fraction of unique TCRs that were SARS-CoV-2-associated, whereas depth meant the fraction of total T cells that were SARS-CoV-2-associated. Using the MIRA data, each spike-specific TCR was mapped to the spike region that the TCR reacts to and placed in a CD4 or CD8 class. Log10-transformed breadth and depth values were compared by one-way ANOVA with Sidak's multiple comparisons tests. TCRdb mirrors the immuneACCESS table, restricted to in-frame sequences. Some clones are absent from its copies; in checked studies, under half trace to an unresolved V gene, and the reason for the others is unknown. The DNA was the basis for D and trimming; V, J and clone size are from that table. A total of some 140,000 clones appear in this sample, about 90% of them only once. Less than 7% of the sample belongs to the ten largest clones.

Sequenced here: peripheral blood, sampled on day 0 of AZD1222 vaccination. The clonotype comes from an adult in good health. The chain is assembled from TRBV27 and TRBJ2-1, and 7 junctional nucleotides match TRBD2. The nucleotide sequence is TGTGCCAGCAGTCTGTTGCGGGAGTCCTACAATGAGCAGTTCTTC. This gives the protein CASSLLRESYNEQFF.